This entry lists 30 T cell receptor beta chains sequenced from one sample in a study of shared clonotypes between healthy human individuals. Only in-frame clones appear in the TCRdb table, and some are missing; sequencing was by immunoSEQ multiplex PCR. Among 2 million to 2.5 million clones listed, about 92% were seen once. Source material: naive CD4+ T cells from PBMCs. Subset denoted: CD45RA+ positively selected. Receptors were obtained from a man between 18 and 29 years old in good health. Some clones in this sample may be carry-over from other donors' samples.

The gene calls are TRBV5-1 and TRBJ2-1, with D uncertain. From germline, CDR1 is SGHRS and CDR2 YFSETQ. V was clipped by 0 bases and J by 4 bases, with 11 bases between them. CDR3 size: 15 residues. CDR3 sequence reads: CASSLEVTQYNEQFF. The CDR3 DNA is TGCGCCAGCAGCTTGGAGGTGACACAGTACAATGAGCAGTTCTTC.

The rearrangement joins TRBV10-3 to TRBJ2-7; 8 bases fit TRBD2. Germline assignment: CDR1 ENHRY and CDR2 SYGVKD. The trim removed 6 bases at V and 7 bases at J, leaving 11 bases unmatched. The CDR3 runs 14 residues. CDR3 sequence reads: CAISEAGVVLEQYF. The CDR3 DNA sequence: TGTGCCATCAGCGAAGCGGGAGTGGTTCTGGAGCAGTACTTC.

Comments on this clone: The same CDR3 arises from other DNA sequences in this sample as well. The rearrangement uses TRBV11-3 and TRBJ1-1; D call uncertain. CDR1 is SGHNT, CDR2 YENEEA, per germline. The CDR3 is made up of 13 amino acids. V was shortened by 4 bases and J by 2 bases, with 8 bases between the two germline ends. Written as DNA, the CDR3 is TGTGCCAGCAGCTGGGGAGTCAACACTGAAGCTTTCTTT. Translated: CASSWGVNTEAFF.

The CDR3 DNA reads as TGCAGCGTTCACTCCGGACACAGCTATGGCTACACCTTC. Amino acids: CSVHSGHSYGYTF. The chain combines TRBV29-1 with TRBJ1-2; TRBD1 is a possible D gene (5 bases). The CDR3 is 13 residues long. V lost 5 bases, J lost 4 bases, and 14 bases lay in between. The germline CDR1 and CDR2 sequences are SQVTM and ANQGSEA. Filled out from reference TRBV29-1 and TRBJ1-2, the complete variable domain reads SAVISQKPSRDICQRGTSLTIQCQVDSQVTMMFWYRQQPGQSLTLIATANQGSEATYESGFVIDKFPISRPNLTFSTLTVSNMSPEDSSIYLCSVHSGHSYGYTFGSGTRLTVV.

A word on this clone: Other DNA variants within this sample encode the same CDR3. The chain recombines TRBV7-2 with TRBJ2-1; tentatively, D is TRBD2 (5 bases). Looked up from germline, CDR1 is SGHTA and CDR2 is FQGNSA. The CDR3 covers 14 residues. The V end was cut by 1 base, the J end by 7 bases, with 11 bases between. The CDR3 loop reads CASSLGGSVNEQFF. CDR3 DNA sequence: TGTGCCAGCAGCTTAGGTGGTAGCGTGAATGAGCAGTTCTTC.

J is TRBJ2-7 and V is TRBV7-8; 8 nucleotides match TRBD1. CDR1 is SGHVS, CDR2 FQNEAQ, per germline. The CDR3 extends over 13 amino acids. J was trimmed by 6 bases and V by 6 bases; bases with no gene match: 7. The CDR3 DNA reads TGTGCCAGCAGGGAGGACAGGGTTGGCGAGCAGTACTTC. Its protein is CASREDRVGEQYF.

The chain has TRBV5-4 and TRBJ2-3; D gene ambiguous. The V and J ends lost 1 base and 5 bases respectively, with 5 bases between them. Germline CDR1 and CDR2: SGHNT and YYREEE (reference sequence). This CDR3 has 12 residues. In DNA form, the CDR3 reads TGTGCCAGCAGCTTGCCCAGAGATACGCAGTATTTT. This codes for CASSLPRDTQYF.

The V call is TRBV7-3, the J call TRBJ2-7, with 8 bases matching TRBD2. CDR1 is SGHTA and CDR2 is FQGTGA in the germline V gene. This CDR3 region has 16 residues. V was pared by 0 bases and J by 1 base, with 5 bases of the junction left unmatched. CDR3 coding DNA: TGTGCCAGCAGCTTAACGCGAGAGCGGGGGTCCTACGAGCAGTACTTC. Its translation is CASSLTRERGSYEQYF. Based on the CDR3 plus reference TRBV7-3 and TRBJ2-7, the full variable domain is GAGVSQTPSNKVTEKGKYVELRCDPISGHTALYWYRQSLGQGPEFLIYFQGTGAADDSGLPNDRFFAVRPEGSVSTLKIQRTERGDSAVYLCASSLTRERGSYEQYFGPGTRLTVT.

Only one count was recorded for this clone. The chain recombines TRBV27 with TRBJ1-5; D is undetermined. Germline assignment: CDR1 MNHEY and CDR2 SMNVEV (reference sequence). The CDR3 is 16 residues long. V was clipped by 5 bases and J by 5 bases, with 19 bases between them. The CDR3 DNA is TGTGCCAGCAGTCCCCAGCCCATTAGGGTACATCAGCCCCAGCATTTT. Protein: CASSPQPIRVHQPQHF.

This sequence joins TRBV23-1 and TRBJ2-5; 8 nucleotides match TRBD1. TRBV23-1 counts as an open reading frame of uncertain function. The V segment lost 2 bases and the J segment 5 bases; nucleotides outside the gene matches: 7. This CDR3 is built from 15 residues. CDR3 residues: CASSQSQGAAETQYF. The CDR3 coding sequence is TGCGCCAGCAGTCAAAGTCAGGGGGCGGCGGAGACCCAGTACTTC.

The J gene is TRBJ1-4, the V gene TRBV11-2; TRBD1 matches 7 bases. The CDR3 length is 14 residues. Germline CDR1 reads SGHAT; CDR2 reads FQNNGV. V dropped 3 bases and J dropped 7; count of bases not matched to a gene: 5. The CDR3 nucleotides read TGTGCCAGCAGCTTCGGGACAGACGTTGAAAAACTGTTTTTT. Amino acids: CASSFGTDVEKLFF.

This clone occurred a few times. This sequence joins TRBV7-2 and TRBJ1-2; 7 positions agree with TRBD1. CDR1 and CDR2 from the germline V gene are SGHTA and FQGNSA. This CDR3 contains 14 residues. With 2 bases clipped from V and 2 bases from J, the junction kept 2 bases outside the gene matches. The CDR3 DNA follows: TGTGCCAGCAGCTTAAGGGGACAGAACTATGGCTACACCTTC. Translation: CASSLRGQNYGYTF.

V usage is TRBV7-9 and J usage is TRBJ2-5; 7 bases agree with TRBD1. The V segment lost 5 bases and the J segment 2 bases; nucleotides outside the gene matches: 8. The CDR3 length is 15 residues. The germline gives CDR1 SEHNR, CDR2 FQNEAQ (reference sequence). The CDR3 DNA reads TGTGCCAGCAGCCCATCGGGACAGAAACAAGAGACCCAGTACTTC. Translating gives CASSPSGQKQETQYF.

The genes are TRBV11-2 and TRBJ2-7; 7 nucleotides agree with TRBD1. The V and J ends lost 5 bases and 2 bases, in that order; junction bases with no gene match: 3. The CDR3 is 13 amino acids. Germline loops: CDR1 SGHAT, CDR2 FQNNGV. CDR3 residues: CASSRDRAYEQYF. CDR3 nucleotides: TGTGCCAGCAGCCGGGACAGAGCCTACGAGCAGTACTTC.

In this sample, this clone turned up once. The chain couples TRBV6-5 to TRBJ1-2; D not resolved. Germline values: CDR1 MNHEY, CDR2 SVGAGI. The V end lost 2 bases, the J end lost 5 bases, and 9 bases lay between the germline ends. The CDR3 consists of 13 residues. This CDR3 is CASSYGRRYGYTF. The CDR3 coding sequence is TGTGCCAGCAGTTACGGGCGGCGGTATGGCTACACCTTC.

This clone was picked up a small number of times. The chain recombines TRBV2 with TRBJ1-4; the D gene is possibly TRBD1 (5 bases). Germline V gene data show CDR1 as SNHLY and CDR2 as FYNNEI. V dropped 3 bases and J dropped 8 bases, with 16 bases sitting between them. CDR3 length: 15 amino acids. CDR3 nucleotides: TGTGCCAGCAGTGACCCCTTGGGGTCAGGGGAAAAACTGTTTTTT. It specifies CASSDPLGSGEKLFF.

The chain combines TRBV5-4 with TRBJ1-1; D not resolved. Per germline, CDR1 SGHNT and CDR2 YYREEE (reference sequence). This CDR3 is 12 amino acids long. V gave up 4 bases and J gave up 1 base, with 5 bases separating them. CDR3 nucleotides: TGTGCCAGCAGCGTAAGGAACACTGAAGCTTTCTTT. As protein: CASSVRNTEAFF.

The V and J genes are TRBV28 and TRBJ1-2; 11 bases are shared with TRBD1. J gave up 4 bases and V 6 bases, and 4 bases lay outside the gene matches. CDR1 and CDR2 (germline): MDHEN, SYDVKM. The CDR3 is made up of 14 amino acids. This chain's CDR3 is CASSIGTGGYGYTF. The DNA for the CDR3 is TGTGCCAGCAGCATCGGGACAGGGGGCTATGGCTACACCTTC.

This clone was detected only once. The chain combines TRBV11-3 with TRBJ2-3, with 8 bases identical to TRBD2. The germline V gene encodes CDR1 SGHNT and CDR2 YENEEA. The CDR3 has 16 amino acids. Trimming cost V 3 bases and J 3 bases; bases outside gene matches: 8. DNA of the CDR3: TGTGCCAGCAGCTTTAGCAGCGGGAGAAATACAGATACGCAGTATTTT. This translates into CASSFSSGRNTDTQYF. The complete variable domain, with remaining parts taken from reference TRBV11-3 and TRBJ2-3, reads EAGVVQSPRYKIIEKKQPVAFWCNPISGHNTLYWYLQNLGQGPELLIRYENEEAVDDSQLPKDRFSAERLKGVDSTLKIQPAELGDSAVYLCASSFSSGRNTDTQYFGPGTRLTVL.

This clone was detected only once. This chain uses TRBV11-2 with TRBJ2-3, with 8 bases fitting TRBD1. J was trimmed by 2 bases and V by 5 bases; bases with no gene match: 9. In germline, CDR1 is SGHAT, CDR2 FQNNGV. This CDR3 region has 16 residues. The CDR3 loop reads CASSPRRTGSTDTQYF. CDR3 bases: TGTGCCAGCAGCCCCAGGAGGACAGGGTCCACAGATACGCAGTATTTT.

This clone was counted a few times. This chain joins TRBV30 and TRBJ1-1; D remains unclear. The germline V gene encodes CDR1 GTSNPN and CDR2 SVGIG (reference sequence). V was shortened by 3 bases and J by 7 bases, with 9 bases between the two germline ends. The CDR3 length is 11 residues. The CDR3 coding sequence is TGTGCCTGGAGGCGGTTGGATGAAGCTTTCTTT. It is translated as CAWRRLDEAFF.

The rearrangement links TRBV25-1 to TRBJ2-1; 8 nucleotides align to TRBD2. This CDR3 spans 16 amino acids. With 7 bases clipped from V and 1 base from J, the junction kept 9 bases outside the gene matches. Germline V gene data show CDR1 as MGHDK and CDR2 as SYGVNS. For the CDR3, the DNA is TGTGCCAGCACCTCTGCGACTAGCGATTCCTACAATGAGCAGTTCTTC. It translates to CASTSATSDSYNEQFF.

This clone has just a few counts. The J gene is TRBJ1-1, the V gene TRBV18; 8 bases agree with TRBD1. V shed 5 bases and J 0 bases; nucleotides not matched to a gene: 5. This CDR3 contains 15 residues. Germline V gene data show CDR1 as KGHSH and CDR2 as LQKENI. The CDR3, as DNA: TGTGCCAGCTCAAGGACAGGGATTCTGAACACTGAAGCTTTCTTT. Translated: CASSRTGILNTEAFF.

The CDR3 DNA reads as TGTGCCACCAACAGTTTGCGGGAGGGCAGGAATACGCAGTATTTT. Its translation is CATNSLREGRNTQYF. The rearrangement uses TRBV6-5 and TRBJ2-3; 9 bases line up with TRBD2. V was clipped by 10 bases and J by 7 bases; unmatched bases: 15. This CDR3 spans 15 amino acids. Per germline, CDR1 MNHEY and CDR2 SVGAGI.

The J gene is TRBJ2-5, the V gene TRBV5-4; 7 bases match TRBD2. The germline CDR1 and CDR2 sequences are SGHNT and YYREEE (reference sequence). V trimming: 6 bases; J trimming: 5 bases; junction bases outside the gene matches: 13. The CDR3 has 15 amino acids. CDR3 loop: CASTKTGGSRETQYF. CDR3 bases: TGTGCCAGCACCAAAACGGGCGGGAGCAGGGAGACCCAGTACTTC. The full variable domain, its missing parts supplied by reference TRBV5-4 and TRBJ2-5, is ETGVTQSPTHLIKTRGQQVTLRCSSQSGHNTVSWYQQALGQGPQFIFQYYREEENGRGNFPPRFSGLQFPNYSSELNVNALELDDSALYLCASTKTGGSRETQYFGPGTRLLVL.

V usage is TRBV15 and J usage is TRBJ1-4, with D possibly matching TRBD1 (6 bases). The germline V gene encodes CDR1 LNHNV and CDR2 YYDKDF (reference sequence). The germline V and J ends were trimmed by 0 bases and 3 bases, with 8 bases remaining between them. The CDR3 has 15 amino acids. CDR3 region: CATSREGGSNEKLFF. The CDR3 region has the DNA TGTGCCACCAGCAGAGAAGGGGGGTCTAATGAAAAACTGTTTTTT.

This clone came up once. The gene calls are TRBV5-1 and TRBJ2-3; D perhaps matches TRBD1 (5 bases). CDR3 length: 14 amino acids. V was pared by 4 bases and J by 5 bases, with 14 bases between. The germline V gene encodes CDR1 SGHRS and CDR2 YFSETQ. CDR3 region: CASSTDSRLDTQYF. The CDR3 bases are TGCGCCAGCAGCACAGACAGCCGTCTAGATACGCAGTATTTT. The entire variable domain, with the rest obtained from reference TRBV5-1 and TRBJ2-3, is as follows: KAGVTQTPRYLIKTRGQQVTLSCSPISGHRSVSWYQQTPGQGLQFLFEYFSETQRNKGNFPGRFSGRQFSNSRSEMNVSTLELGDSALYLCASSTDSRLDTQYFGPGTRLTVL.

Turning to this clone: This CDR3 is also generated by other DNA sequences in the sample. The CDR3 region is CASSLRGSGANVLTF. CDR3 in DNA: TGTGCCAGTAGTTTAAGGGGATCTGGGGCCAACGTCCTGACTTTC. The chain recombines TRBV19 with TRBJ2-6, with D possibly matching TRBD1 (5 bases). This CDR3 has 15 residues. V gave up 5 bases and J gave up 1 base, with 9 bases separating them. Per germline, CDR1 LNHDA and CDR2 SQIVND (reference sequence).

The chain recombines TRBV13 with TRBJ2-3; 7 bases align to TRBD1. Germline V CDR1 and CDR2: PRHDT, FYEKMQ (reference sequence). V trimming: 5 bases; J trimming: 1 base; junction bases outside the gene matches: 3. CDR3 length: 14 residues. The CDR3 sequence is CASSPDRGTDTQYF. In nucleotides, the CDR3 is TGTGCCAGCAGCCCCGACAGGGGCACAGATACGCAGTATTTT.

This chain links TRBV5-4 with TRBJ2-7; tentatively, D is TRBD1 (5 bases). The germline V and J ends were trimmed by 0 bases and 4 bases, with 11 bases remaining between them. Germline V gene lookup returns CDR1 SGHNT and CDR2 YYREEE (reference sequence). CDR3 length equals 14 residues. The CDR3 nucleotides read TGTGCCAGCAGCTTGGCCCCAGGGAAGTACGAGCAGTACTTC. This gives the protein CASSLAPGKYEQYF. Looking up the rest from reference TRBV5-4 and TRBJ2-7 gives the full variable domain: ETGVTQSPTHLIKTRGQQVTLRCSSQSGHNTVSWYQQALGQGPQFIFQYYREEENGRGNFPPRFSGLQFPNYSSELNVNALELDDSALYLCASSLAPGKYEQYFGPGTRLTVT.